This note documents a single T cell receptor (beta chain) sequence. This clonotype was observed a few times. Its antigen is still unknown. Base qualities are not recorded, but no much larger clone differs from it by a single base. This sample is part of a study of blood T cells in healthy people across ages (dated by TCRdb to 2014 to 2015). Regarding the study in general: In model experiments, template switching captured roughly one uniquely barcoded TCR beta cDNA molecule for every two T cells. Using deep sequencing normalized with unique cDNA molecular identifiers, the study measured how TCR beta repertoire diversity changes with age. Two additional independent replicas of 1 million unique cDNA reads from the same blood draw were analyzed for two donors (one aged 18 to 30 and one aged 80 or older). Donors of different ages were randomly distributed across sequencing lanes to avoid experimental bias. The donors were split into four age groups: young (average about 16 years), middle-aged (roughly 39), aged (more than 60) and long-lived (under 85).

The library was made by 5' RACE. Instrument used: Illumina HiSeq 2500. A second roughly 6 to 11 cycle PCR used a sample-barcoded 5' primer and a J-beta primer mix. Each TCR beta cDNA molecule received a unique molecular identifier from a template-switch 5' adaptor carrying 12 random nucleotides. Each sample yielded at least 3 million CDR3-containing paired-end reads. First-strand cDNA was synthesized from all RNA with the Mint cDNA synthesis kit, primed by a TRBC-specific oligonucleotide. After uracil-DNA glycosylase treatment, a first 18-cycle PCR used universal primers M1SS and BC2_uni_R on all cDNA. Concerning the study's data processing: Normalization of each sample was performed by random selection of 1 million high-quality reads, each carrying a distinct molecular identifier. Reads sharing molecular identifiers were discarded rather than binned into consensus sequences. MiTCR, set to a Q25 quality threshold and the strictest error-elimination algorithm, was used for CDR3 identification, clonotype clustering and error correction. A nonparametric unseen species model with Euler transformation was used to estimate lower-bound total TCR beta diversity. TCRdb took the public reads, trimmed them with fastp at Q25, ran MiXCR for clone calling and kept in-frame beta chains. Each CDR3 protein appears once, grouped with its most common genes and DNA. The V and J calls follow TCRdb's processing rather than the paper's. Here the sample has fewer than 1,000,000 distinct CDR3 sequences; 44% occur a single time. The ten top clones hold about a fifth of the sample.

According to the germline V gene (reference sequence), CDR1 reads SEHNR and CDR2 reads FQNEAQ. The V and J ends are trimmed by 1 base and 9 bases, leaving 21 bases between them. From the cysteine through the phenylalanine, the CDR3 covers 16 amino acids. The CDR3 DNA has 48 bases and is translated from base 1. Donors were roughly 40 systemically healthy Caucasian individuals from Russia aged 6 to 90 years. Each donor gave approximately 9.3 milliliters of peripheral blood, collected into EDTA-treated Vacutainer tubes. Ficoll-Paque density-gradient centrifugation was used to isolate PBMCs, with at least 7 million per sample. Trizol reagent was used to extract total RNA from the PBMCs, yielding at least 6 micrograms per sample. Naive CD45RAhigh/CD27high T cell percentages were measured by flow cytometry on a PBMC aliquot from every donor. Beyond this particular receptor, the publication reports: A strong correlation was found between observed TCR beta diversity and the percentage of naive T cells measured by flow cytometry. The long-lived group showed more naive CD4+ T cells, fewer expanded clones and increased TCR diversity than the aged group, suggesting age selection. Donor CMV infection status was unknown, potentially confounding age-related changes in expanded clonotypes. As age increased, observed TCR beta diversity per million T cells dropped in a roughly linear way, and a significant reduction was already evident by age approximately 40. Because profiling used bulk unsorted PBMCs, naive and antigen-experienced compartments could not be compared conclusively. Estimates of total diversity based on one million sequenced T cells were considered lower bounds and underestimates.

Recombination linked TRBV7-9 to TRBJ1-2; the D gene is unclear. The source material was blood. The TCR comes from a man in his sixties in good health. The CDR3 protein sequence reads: CASSLEPRTPVGSYTF. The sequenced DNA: TGTGCCAGCAGCTTAGAACCTAGGACCCCAGTTGGGAGCTACACCTTC.